This is a list of T cell receptor beta chains from one sample in a study of PD-1 blockade in classical Hodgkin lymphoma. The assay was immunoSEQ multiplex PCR, and TCRdb's table has in-frame clones only and misses some. Among about 11,000 clones listed, around 74% were seen once. The sample in question was CD4+ T cells from blood, obtained before the fourth cycle of nivolumab. These receptors originate from a human donor with classical Hodgkin lymphoma. Each CDR3 is given with its conserved first and last residue. The order of the fields is J gene, V gene, D gene, clone size, CDR3 DNA, CDR3 protein. A D gene is named only where the DNA matches it firmly. Rows may omit the clone size; those that give it use once, few, many or a size class.

TRBJ2-7	TRBV5-1	NA	NA	TGCGCCAGCAGCTTACAGGGTTTTAGCTCCTACGAGCAGTACTTC	CASSLQGFSSYEQYF
TRBJ2-5	TRBV19	NA	NA	TGTGCCAGTAGTATGGCTATGGGGACCCAGTACTTC	CASSMAMGTQYF
TRBJ2-7	TRBV11-2	NA	NA	TGTGCCAGCAGCTCGGACAGGGAGGGCGAGCAGTACTTC	CASSSDREGEQYF
TRBJ2-4	TRBV10-2	NA	NA	TGCGCCAGCAGGCCCACCGGAATTGGCAAAAACATTCAGTACTTC	CASRPTGIGKNIQYF
TRBJ2-1	TRBV5-4	TRBD2	NA	TGTGCCAGCAGCTCCGGGACTAGCGGGTCATCAAGGGATGAGCAGTTCTTC	CASSSGTSGSSRDEQFF
TRBJ2-1	TRBV2	TRBD1	NA	TGTGCCAGCAGTACAGACAGGGGTATCTTCCATGAGCAGTTCTTC	CASSTDRGIFHEQFF
TRBJ1-1	TRBV19	NA	NA	TGTGCCAGTAGTATTGGGGAAGTTATGAACACTGAAGCTTTCTTT	CASSIGEVMNTEAFF
TRBJ1-1	TRBV5-1	NA	once	TGCGCCAGCAGCTTAAGCGGGGCGGACACTGAAGCTTTCTTT	CASSLSGADTEAFF
TRBJ2-2	TRBV18	NA	NA	TGTGCCAGCTCACTAGGGTCAGTAAGCAACGCCGGGGAGCTGTTTTTT	CASSLGSVSNAGELFF
TRBJ1-5	TRBV4-2	NA	NA	TGTGCCAGCAGCCAAGATAAGGGTTTTCAGCCCCAGCATTTT	CASSQDKGFQPQHF
TRBJ1-2	TRBV5-6	NA	NA	TGTGCCAGCTCACCCGAGGACAGCTATGGCTACACCTTC	CASSPEDSYGYTF
TRBJ2-1	TRBV4-1	NA	NA	TGCGCCAGCAGCCCCAGGGTCTCCTACAATGAGCAGTTCTTC	CASSPRVSYNEQFF
TRBJ2-7	TRBV5-6	NA	NA	TGTGCCAGCAGCCAGACCGGACACGTCTACAAGCAGTACTTC	CASSQTGHVYKQYF
TRBJ1-3	TRBV5-1	TRBD1	once	TGCGCCAGCAGCTTGGCACAGGGGGGTTCCGGAAACACCATATATTTT	CASSLAQGGSGNTIYF
TRBJ1-5	TRBV6-1	TRBD1	NA	TGTGCCGGGACCCCAGGGGGCGGTCAGCCCCAGCATTTT	CAGTPGGGQPQHF
TRBJ2-2	TRBV11-2	NA	NA	TGTGCCAGCAGGAAGGAGACCGGGGAGCTGTTTTTT	CASRKETGELFF
TRBJ2-2	TRBV7-9	NA	NA	TGTGCCAGCAGCTTGCAGGGGAAGTCCGGGGAGCTGTTTTTT	CASSLQGKSGELFF
TRBJ2-7	TRBV5-1	TRBD1	NA	TGCGCCAGCAGCTTGGGGCGGACAGGGGGCCACGAGCAGTACTTC	CASSLGRTGGHEQYF
TRBJ1-1	TRBV28	NA	NA	TGTGCCAGCAGTGCCCAGGGGACTGAAGCTTTCTTT	CASSAQGTEAFF
TRBJ2-7	TRBV10-3	NA	NA	TGTGCCATCAGTGAAGAAACTTACGAGCAGTACTTC	CAISEETYEQYF
TRBJ2-3	TRBV7-9	TRBD2	NA	TGTGCCAGCAGCATTAGCGGGAGAGGGGATACGCAGTATTTT	CASSISGRGDTQYF
TRBJ2-3	TRBV7-2	NA	NA	TGTGCCAGCAGCTTAGGCCGCACAGATACGCAGTATTTT	CASSLGRTDTQYF
TRBJ2-6	TRBV11-3	TRBD1	NA	TGTGCCAGCAGCCCCGGGACAGAGGGCGTCCTGACTTTC	CASSPGTEGVLTF
TRBJ2-5	TRBV7-9	TRBD2	NA	TGTGCCAGCAGCTTGGGGGGAGGGCAAGAGACCCAGTACTTC	CASSLGGGQETQYF
TRBJ2-5	TRBV18	TRBD1	NA	TGTGCCAGCTCATCGACTCGGACAGGGGGCCAAGAGACCCAGTACTTC	CASSSTRTGGQETQYF
TRBJ2-3	TRBV5-1	NA	once	TGCGCCAGCAGCCCCCGCGGTGACACAGATACGCAGTATTTT	CASSPRGDTDTQYF
TRBJ2-7	TRBV7-2	NA	NA	TGTGCCAGCAGCTTAGTACCCTACGAGCAGTACTTC	CASSLVPYEQYF
TRBJ2-1	TRBV9	NA	NA	TGTGCCAGCAGCGTAGCTGTGTCTTGGGATGAGCAGTTCTTC	CASSVAVSWDEQFF
TRBJ2-1	TRBV30	TRBD1	few	TGTGCCTGGAGTATAGACAGGGGGACTGGATCAAATGAGCAGTTCTTC	CAWSIDRGTGSNEQFF
TRBJ2-1	TRBV9	NA	NA	TGTGCCAGCAGCGTAGAAGCCCTGGGCTCCTACAATGAGCAGTTCTTC	CASSVEALGSYNEQFF
TRBJ1-6	TRBV2	NA	NA	TGTGCCAGCAGTGAAGTGTTCGTTAATTCACCCCTCCACTTT	CASSEVFVNSPLHF
TRBJ1-3	TRBV28	TRBD1	NA	TGTGCCAGCAGTACTTACACAGGGGGCTCTGGAAACACCATATATTTT	CASSTYTGGSGNTIYF
TRBJ2-6	TRBV27	TRBD1	NA	TGTGCCAGCACCCAGAGTGGGACAGGGTTCCTTATTTCATCTGGGGCCAACGTCCTGACTTTC	CASTQSGTGFLISSGANVLTF
TRBJ1-3	TRBV5-1	TRBD1	NA	TGCGCCAGCAGATTGAGGTGGGACAGCCGGGGAGGGGTCCCTGGAAACACCATATATTTT	CASRLRWDSRGGVPGNTIYF
TRBJ2-7	TRBV10-1	NA	NA	TGCGCCAGCAGTGAGGCCACAGTGGGTGGCTACGAGCAGTACTTC	CASSEATVGGYEQYF
TRBJ2-7	TRBV18	TRBD2	NA	TGTGCCAGCTCACCGTTAAGCCTAGCGGGAGCCTACGAGCAGTACTTC	CASSPLSLAGAYEQYF
TRBJ2-7	TRBV4-2	TRBD1	few	TGTGCCAGCAGCCAAGTGGCCGGGACAGGGAGCTACGAGCAGTACTTC	CASSQVAGTGSYEQYF
TRBJ2-7	TRBV28	NA	NA	TGTGCCAGCGGGCCCCCACCCAATGGACTGGGGGCCTACGAGCAGTACTTC	CASGPPPNGLGAYEQYF
TRBJ2-3	TRBV15	TRBD1	few	TGTGCCACCCGGACAGGGTCCACAGATACGCAGTATTTT	CATRTGSTDTQYF
TRBJ1-3	TRBV7-9	NA	NA	TGTGCCAGCAGCTCCAGGACCATATATTTT	CASSSRTIYF
TRBJ1-5	TRBV7-3	NA	few	TGTGCCAGCGCGGGAGGACCCCATCAGCCCCAGCATTTT	CASAGGPHQPQHF
TRBJ1-2	TRBV2	TRBD1	NA	TGTGCCAGCAGTGAAGTTCTTATGGGGACAGTGAACTATGGCTACACCTTC	CASSEVLMGTVNYGYTF
TRBJ2-5	TRBV5-1	NA	NA	TGCGCCAGCAGCTTGGAGGGTAACCAAGAGACCCAGTACTTC	CASSLEGNQETQYF
TRBJ2-1	TRBV7-9	NA	NA	TGTGCCAGCAGCCCGGATCTCAATGAGCAGTTCTTC	CASSPDLNEQFF
TRBJ1-5	TRBV2	NA	NA	TGTGCCAGCAGGGGGGACAGCAATCAGCCCCAGCATTTT	CASRGDSNQPQHF
TRBJ2-1	TRBV21-1	NA	NA	TGTGCCAGCAGCAAAGAAGGGACAGGGGCTTACAATGAGCAGTTCTTC	CASSKEGTGAYNEQFF
TRBJ2-7	TRBV30	TRBD2	NA	TGTGCCTCGTTCTTGGACGGGCTAGCGGGCTACGAGCAGTACTTC	CASFLDGLAGYEQYF
TRBJ2-1	TRBV6-6	NA	NA	TGTGCCAGCAGTAGCGGCCCTCCCTACAATGAGCAGTTCTTC	CASSSGPPYNEQFF
TRBJ1-1	TRBV6-9	NA	NA	TGTGCCAGCAGTTACCTACAGGGAAACACTGAAGCTTTCTTT	CASSYLQGNTEAFF
TRBJ2-7	TRBV6-5	TRBD2	once	TGTGCCAGCAACTCGGGACTAGGGGACCTGGAGCAGTACTTC	CASNSGLGDLEQYF
TRBJ2-1	TRBV5-6	TRBD2	NA	TGTGCCAGCAGCAAGATAGCGGGAGGGATCAACAATGAGCAGTTCTTC	CASSKIAGGINNEQFF
TRBJ2-3	TRBV7-7	TRBD1	few	TGTGCCAGCAGCTTGGGACAGCGCTCGGATACGCAGTATTTT	CASSLGQRSDTQYF